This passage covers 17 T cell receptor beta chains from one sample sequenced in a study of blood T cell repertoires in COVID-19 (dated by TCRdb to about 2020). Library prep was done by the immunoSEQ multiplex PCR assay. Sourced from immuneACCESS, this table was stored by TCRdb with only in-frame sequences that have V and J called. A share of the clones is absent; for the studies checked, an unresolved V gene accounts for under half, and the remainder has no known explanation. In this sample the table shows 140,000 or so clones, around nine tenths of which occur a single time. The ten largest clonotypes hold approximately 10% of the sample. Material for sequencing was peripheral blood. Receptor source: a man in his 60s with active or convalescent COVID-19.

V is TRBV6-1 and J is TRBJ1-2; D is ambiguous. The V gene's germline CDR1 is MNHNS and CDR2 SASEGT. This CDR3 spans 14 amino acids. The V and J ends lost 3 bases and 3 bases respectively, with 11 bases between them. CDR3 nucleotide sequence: TGTGCCAGCAGTGATTCCATCCCGGACTATGGCTACACCTTC. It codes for CASSDSIPDYGYTF.

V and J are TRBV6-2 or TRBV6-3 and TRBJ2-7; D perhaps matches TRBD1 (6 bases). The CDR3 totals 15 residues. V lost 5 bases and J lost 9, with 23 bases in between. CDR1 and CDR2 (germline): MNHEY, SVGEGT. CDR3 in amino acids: CASSPGTTTLRGQYF. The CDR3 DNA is TGTGCCAGCAGTCCCGGGACAACGACCTTGAGGGGGCAGTACTTC.

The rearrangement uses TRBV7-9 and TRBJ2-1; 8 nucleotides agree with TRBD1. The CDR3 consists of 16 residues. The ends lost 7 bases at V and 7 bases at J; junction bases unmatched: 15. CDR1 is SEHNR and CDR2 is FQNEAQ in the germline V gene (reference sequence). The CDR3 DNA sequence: TGTGCCAGCACCCACCGTGGCCTCAGGGGGCAGAATGAGCAGTTCTTC. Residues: CASTHRGLRGQNEQFF.

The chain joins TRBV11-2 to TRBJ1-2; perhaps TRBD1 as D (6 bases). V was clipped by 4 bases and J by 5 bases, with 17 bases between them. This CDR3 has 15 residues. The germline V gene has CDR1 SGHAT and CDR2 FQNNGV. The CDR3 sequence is CASSSTGTQIYGYTF. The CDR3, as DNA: TGTGCCAGCAGCTCGACCGGGACACAGATTTATGGCTACACCTTC. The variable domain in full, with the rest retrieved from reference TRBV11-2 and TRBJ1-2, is EAGVAQSPRYKIIEKRQSVAFWCNPISGHATLYWYQQILGQGPKLLIQFQNNGVVDDSQLPKDRFSAERLKGVDSTLKIQPAKLEDSAVYLCASSSTGTQIYGYTFGSGTRLTVV.

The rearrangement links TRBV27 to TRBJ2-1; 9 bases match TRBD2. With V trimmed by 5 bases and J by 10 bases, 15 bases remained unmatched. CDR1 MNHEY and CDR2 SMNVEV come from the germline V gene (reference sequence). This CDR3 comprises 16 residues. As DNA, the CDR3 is TGTGCCAGCAGTCCAGCCCGAGGTAGCGGGAGAGAGGAGCAGTTCTTC. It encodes CASSPARGSGREEQFF.

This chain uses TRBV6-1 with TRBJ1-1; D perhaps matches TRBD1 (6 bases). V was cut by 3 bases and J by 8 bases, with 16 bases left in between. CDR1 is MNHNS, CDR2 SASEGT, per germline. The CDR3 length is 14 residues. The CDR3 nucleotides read TGTGCCAGCAGTGAGGCCAGGGGTTCAGTCGAAGCTTTCTTT. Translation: CASSEARGSVEAFF.

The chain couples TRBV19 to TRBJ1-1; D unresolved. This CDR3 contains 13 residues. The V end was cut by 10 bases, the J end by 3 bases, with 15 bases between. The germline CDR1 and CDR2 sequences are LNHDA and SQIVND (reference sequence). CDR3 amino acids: CATRWAQDTEAFF. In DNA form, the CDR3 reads TGTGCCACAAGATGGGCGCAGGACACTGAAGCTTTCTTT.

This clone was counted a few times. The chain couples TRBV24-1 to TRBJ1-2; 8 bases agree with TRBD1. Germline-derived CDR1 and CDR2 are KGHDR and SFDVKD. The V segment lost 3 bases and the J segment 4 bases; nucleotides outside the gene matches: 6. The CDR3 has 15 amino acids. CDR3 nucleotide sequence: TGTGCCACCAGTGATAAGTCAGGGGGCTTCTATGGCTACACCTTC. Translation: CATSDKSGGFYGYTF.

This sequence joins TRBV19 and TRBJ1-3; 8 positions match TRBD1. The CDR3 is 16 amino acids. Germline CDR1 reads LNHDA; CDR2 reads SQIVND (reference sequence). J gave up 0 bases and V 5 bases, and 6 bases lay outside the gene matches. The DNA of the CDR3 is TGTGCCAGTAGTCGGACAGGGACAAGCTCTGGAAACACCATATATTTT. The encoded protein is CASSRTGTSSGNTIYF.

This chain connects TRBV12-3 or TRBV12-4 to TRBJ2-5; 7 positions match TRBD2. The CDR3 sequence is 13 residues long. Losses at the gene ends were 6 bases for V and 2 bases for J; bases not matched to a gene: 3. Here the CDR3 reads CASSEGLQETQYF. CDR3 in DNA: TGTGCCAGCAGCGAGGGACTACAAGAGACCCAGTACTTC.

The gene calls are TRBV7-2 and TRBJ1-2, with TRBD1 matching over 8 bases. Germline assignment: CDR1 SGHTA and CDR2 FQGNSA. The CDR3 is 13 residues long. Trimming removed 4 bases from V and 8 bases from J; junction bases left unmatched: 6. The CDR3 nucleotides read TGTGCCAGCAGCTCGGACAGGGCCGGCGGCTACACCTTC. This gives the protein CASSSDRAGGYTF.

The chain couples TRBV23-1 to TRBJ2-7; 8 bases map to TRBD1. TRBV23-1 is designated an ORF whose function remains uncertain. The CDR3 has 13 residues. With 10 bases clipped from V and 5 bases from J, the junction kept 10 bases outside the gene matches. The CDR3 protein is CATYRGDGDEQYF. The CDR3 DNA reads TGCGCCACTTACAGGGGGGACGGCGACGAGCAGTACTTC.

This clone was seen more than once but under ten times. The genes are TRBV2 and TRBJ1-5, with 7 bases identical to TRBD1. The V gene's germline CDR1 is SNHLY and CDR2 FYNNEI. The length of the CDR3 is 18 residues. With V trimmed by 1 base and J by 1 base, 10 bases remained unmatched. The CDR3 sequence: CASSEGLDRVRSNQPQHF. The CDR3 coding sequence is TGTGCCAGCAGTGAAGGACTTGACAGGGTGAGGAGCAATCAGCCCCAGCATTTT. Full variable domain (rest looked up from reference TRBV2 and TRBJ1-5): EPEVTQTPSHQVTQMGQEVILRCVPISNHLYFYWYRQILGQKVEFLVSFYNNEISEKSEIFDDQFSVERPDGSNFTLKIRSTKLEDSAMYFCASSEGLDRVRSNQPQHFGDGTRLSIL.

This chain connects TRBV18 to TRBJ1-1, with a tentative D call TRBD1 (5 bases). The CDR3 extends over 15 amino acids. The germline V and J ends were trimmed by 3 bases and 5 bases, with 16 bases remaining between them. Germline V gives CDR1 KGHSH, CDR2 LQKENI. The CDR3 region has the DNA TGTGCCAGCTCACCCACCGGGGCAGCGGGGACTGAAGCTTTCTTT. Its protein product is CASSPTGAAGTEAFF.

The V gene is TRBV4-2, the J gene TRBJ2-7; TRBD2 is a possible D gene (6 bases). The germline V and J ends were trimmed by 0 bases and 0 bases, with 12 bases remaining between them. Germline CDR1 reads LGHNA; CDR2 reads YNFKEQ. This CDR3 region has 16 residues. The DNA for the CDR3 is TGTGCCAGCAGCCAAGAGGGCGGGGCGAGCTCCTACGAGCAGTACTTC. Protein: CASSQEGGASSYEQYF.

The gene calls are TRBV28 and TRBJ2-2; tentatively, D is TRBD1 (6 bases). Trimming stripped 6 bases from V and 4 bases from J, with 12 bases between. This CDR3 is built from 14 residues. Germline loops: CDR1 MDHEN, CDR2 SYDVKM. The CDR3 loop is CASRPGTPTGELFF. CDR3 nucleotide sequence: TGTGCCAGCAGACCCGGGACACCCACCGGGGAGCTGTTTTTT.

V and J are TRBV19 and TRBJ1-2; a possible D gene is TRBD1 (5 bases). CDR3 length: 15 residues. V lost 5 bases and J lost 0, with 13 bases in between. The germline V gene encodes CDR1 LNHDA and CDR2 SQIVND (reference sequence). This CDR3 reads CASSPSWGPNYGYTF. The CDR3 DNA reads TGTGCCAGTAGTCCCTCTTGGGGCCCTAACTATGGCTACACCTTC.